Listed below are T cell receptor beta chains from one sample, sequenced in a study of regulatory T cells in long-lasting Graves disease. TCRdb passed the multiplex PCR reads through MiXCR, listing each CDR3 protein once. This sample has some 370,000 distinct CDR3 sequences, with about a fifth found just once. The material was peripheral blood mononuclear cells (PBMCs), obtained when the disease was refractory, from a patient treated with antithyroid drugs. The receptor source for this set is a female donor with Graves disease. Both conserved end residues are part of each CDR3. The D gene is left open where the match is weak. Clone size is stated in some rows and not others, as once, few, many or a class when expanded.

>.|TRBV20-1|.|TRBJ1-2
TGCAGTGCTACAGTGATGCATGGCTACACCTTC
CSATVMHGYTF
>.|TRBV5-1|many|TRBJ1-2
TGCGCCAGCAGCTTGGCCGGCCCAGGGGCCCAGGACTATGGCTACACCTTC
CASSLAGPGAQDYGYTF
>TRBD2|TRBV24-1|.|TRBJ2-1
TGTGCCACCTCACCTAGCGGGAGGGCCGATGAGCAGTTCTTC
CATSPSGRADEQFF
>TRBD1|TRBV12-3/TRBV12-4|.|TRBJ1-4
TGTGCCAGCAGTTTAGGGGACAGGGTAGCAACTAATGAAAAACTGTTTTTT
CASSLGDRVATNEKLFF
>.|TRBV3-1|.|TRBJ1-4
TGTGCCAGCAGCCATAGGGAAAAACTGTTTTTT
CASSHREKLFF
>.|TRBV13|many|TRBJ2-2
TGTGCCACCAGTAGCGGCCCGAACACCGGGGAGCTGTTTTTT
CATSSGPNTGELFF
>.|TRBV7-9|.|TRBJ2-2
TGTGCCAGCAGCCCGCCGCCGGCGGCGAACACCGGGGAGCTGTTTTTT
CASSPPPAANTGELFF
>TRBD1|TRBV5-6|few|TRBJ1-6
TGTGCCAGCAGCTACGGACAGGGCAATTCACCCCTCCACTTT
CASSYGQGNSPLHF
>.|TRBV5-1|many|TRBJ1-5
TGCGCCAGCAGCTTGGTTCCAAGTGGGAGCAATCAGCCCCAGCATTTT
CASSLVPSGSNQPQHF
>.|TRBV4-1|.|TRBJ1-5
TGCGCCAGCAGCCAAGATGAAGGGAGCAATCAGCCCCAGCATTTT
CASSQDEGSNQPQHF
>TRBD1|TRBV7-9|few|TRBJ2-7
TGTGCCAGCAGCCGATCCGGGACAGGGGGCGACGAGCAGTACTTC
CASSRSGTGGDEQYF
>TRBD1|TRBV2|many|TRBJ2-2
TGTGCCAGCAGGGCGGGACAGGGGAACACCGGGGAGCTGTTTTTT
CASRAGQGNTGELFF
>.|TRBV6-5|few|TRBJ1-1
TGTGCCAGCAGTTACTTCCAGGCAGCAAACACTGAAGCTTTCTTT
CASSYFQAANTEAFF
>TRBD2|TRBV12-3/TRBV12-4|.|TRBJ2-3
TGTGCCAGCACCGGACTAGCGACCCAGGGATCGGATACGCAGTATTTT
CASTGLATQGSDTQYF
>.|TRBV6-1|many|TRBJ1-1
TGTGCCAGCCTTTCTGCCGGGGGGCTAAACACTGAAGCTTTCTTT
CASLSAGGLNTEAFF
>TRBD2|TRBV15|.|TRBJ2-3
TGTGCCACCAACAGACCCGGGAGCGGGAACTCAGATACGCAGTATTTT
CATNRPGSGNSDTQYF
>.|TRBV7-2|few|TRBJ1-6
TGTGCCACGAAACGAACACCCCGATCACCCCTCCACTTT
CATKRTPRSPLHF
>.|TRBV11-2|few|TRBJ2-6
TGTGCCAGCAGCCCGGCAGGGGCATCTGGGGCCAACGTCCTGACTTTC
CASSPAGASGANVLTF
>.|TRBV10-1|.|TRBJ2-2
TGCGCCAGCAGTGGACGGGGGGCAAGCGGGGAGCTGTTTTTT
CASSGRGASGELFF
>.|TRBV11-2|many|TRBJ1-1
TGTGCCAGCAGCCCGGAGAGGGATGCTGAAGCTTTCTTT
CASSPERDAEAFF
>TRBD1|TRBV20-1|.|TRBJ1-2
TGCAGTGCTAGAGGCCGGGACAGGGCCCAATACGGGGGCTACACCTTC
CSARGRDRAQYGGYTF
>.|TRBV11-2|many|TRBJ2-7
TGTGCCAGCAGAACATCCTCAGGGGTCAGCTACGAGCAGTACTTC
CASRTSSGVSYEQYF
>.|TRBV28|many|TRBJ2-5
TGTGCCAGCAGAACGGGACGGCATCAAGAGACCCAGTACTTC
CASRTGRHQETQYF
>TRBD1|TRBV7-2|many|TRBJ1-1
TGTGCCAGCAGCAAGGACAGGGGCACTGAAGCTTTCTTT
CASSKDRGTEAFF
>TRBD2|TRBV11-1|few|TRBJ2-7
TGTGCCAGCAGCTTGGGACTAGCGGGTACCGAGCAGTACTTC
CASSLGLAGTEQYF
>.|TRBV6-1|.|TRBJ1-2
TGTGCCAGCTTGGACGGGAAGAAATATGGCTACACCTTC
CASLDGKKYGYTF
>TRBD2|TRBV6-5|.|TRBJ2-7
TGTGCCAGCAGTTACGGGACTAGCGGAAGGGTCTACGAGCAGTACTTC
CASSYGTSGRVYEQYF
>.|TRBV20-1|.|TRBJ2-7
TGCAGTGTCGGGCGGGACGCCTCCTACGAGCAGTACTTC
CSVGRDASYEQYF
>.|TRBV4-3|.|TRBJ2-7
TGCGCCAGCAGCCACGTAGGGCGGGCCTACGAGCAGTACTTC
CASSHVGRAYEQYF
>.|TRBV20-1|few|TRBJ1-2
TGCAGTGCTAGAGATAAGTCAGAACCACCATATGGCTACACCTTC
CSARDKSEPPYGYTF
>.|TRBV25-1|many|TRBJ1-6
TGTGCCAGCAGTGAGGGGCTTGCGAATTCACCCCTCCACTTT
CASSEGLANSPLHF